The T cell receptor beta chain under discussion was sequenced for a study of vaccination and CD4 T cells after COVID-19 (dated 2022 in TCRdb). For context, the study as a whole: Every convalescent patient had a positive nasal swab PCR test for SARS-CoV-2, with mild disease in about nine patients and severe disease in one. In the convalescent cohort there were six males and four females, among whom were two Hispanic individuals, seven Caucasians, two Asians and one multiracial person. Participants received two doses of either the Pfizer-BioNTech BNT162b2 vaccine (n=8) or the Moderna mRNA-1273 vaccine (n=2). Post-COVID blood samples from convalescent patients were collected a median of around 100 days after diagnosis, with a range of about 30 to 170 days. The time from the second vaccine dose to post-vaccine blood sampling had a median of around 72 days and ranged from about 14 to 241 days. Culture stimuli were overlapping spike peptide pools from SARS-CoV-2 and from the common cold coronaviruses HCoV-NL63, HCoV-OC43 and HCoV-229E. As controls, cultures received a CEFX viral epitope pool (the positive control), an HIV-1 Nef peptide pool (the negative control), or no peptide at all. In around 9 COVID-19 convalescent patients and several infection-naive healthy vaccine recipients, researchers compared the spike-specific CD4+ TCR repertoire from before mRNA vaccination with the repertoire from after.

Details on this clonotype: Its target antigen remains unknown. No base quality values were provided; no much bigger clone lies one nucleotide off.

This specimen's treatment or condition label, per the study, means: approximately 9-day PBMC culture with coronavirus spike peptide pools or control peptides (ViraFEST assay). The ViraFEST assay was used in the study, in which antigen-specific T cells were expanded with peptide pools and expanded clonotypes were subsequently identified by TCR sequencing. The convalescent patients' positive SARS-CoV-2 PCR tests were from March to December 2020, which was before the Alpha, Beta and Delta variants emerged in the United States. Each well held around 2 million PBMCs cultured in IMDM containing approximately 5% human AB serum and 10 IU/ml IL-2, with around 9.7 ug/ml peptide pools added. Half of the culture medium was replaced with fresh IL-2-containing medium on days 3 and 7. Once the cells had been in culture for over nine days, the EasySep CD4+ T cell isolation kit was used to isolate CD4+ T cells by negative selection. Ficoll-Paque Plus gradient centrifugation was used to isolate PBMCs from whole blood, and the isolated PBMCs were then either used fresh or cryopreserved at -140C. In general, triplicate wells were set up for every culture condition.

Findings and caveats that apply to the study as a whole: In convalescent patients, a median approximately 89% of post-vaccine SARS-CoV-2-reactive clones were detected only after vaccination, suggesting vaccine-specific priming. In convalescent patients, nearly all vaccine-specific clones (304 of 307) were found to be mono-reactive for SARS-CoV-2 spike rather than cross-reactive with common cold coronaviruses. Relatively few convalescent patients were included in the study, and early timepoints after natural infection were not analyzed. The median count of SARS-CoV-2-reactive clonotypes went up from 20 to 25 after infection to 30 to 40 after vaccination, although the change was not significant.

The library was produced with PCR. At the Johns Hopkins FTIC core, DNA from the cultured CD4+ T cells underwent TCR sequencing with the Oncomine TCR Beta short-read assay. The QIAamp micro DNA kit was used to extract genomic DNA from the cultured CD4+ T cells. Oncomine TCR Beta libraries from cultured CD4+ T cells were pooled with unique dual indexes and sequenced on an Illumina iSeq 100. The paper's data handling went like this. Non-productive sequences were filtered out, and CDR3s that did not start with C, did not end with F or W, or were shorter than 7 amino acids were discarded. The MANAFEST web application identified antigen-specific clonotypes by comparing peptide-stimulated wells against reference wells and other culture wells. An FDR below 0.05, an odds ratio above 5, and a productive frequency above 0.1% in at least two of three replicate wells were required for clones to be considered positive. A clonotype was classed as cross-reactive if the clonotype showed significant expansion both in SARS-CoV-2 spike wells and in at least one common cold coronavirus spike condition. Levenshtein distances (stringdist) and unrooted phylogenetic trees (ape) in R version 3.6.1 were used to assess CDR3 homology. In-frame beta chains were kept once TCRdb had trimmed the public reads at Q25 with fastp and called clones with MiXCR. Every distinct CDR3 protein forms one entry, paired with its most common genes and DNA. The V and J calls and clone size are TCRdb's, not the authors'. In all, the sample holds approximately 15,000 distinct CDR3 sequences, and approximately 28% of those were seen once. Roughly 15% of the sample lies in the top ten.

The cysteine opens and the phenylalanine closes a CDR3 of 14 amino acids. Only the CDR3 part of the read is kept: 42 bases, read in frame from the first base. From the germline V gene, CDR1 is SGHTA and CDR2 is FQGNSA. Trimmed from V: 4 bases; trimmed from J: 8 bases; junction bases lacking a gene match: 9. Recombination joined TRBV7-2 with TRBJ2-5, and 8 junctional nucleotides match TRBD2. The TCR sequence derives from a human donor with COVID-19. What was sequenced was cultured CD4+ T cells from blood. The nucleotides read TGTGCCAGCAGCTCGGGCGGGGGGCCACGAACCCAGTACTTC. It specifies CASSSGGGPRTQYF. The variable domain in full, with residues beyond the CDR3 obtained from the reference TRBV7-2 and TRBJ2-5 genes, is GAGVSQSPSNKVTEKGKDVELRCDPISGHTALYWYRQSLGQGLEFLIYFQGNSAPDKSGLPSDRFSAERTGGSVSTLTIQRTQQEDSAVYLCASSSGGGPRTQYFGPGTRLLVL.